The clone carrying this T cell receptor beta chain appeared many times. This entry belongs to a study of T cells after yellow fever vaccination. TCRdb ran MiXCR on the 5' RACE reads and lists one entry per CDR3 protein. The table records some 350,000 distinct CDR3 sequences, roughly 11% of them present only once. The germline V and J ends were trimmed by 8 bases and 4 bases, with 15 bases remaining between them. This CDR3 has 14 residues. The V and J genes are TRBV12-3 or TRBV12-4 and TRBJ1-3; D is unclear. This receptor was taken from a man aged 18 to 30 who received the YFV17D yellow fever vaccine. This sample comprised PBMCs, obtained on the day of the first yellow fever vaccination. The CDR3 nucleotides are TGTGCCAGCGGCCGGGGAACAGCGGGAAACACCATATATTTT. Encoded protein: CASGRGTAGNTIYF.